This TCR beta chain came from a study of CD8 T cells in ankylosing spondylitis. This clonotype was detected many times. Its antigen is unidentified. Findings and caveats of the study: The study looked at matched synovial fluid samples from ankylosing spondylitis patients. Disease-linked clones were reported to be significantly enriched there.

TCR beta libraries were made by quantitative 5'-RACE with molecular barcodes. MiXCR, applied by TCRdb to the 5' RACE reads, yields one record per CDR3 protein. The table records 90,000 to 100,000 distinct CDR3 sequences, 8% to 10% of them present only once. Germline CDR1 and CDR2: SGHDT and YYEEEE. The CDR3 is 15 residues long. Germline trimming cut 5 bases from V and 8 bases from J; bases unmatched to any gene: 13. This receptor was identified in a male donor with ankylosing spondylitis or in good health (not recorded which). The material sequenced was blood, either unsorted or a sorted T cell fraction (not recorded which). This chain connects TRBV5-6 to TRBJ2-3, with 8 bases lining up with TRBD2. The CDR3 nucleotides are TGTGCCAGCAGTTATCCACCGGGGGGGCCTGGTACGCAGTATTTT. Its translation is CASSYPPGGPGTQYF.